The 9 T cell receptor beta chains presented below share a single source sample, sequenced in a study of CD8+ T cells in alopecia areata (dated 2018 in TCRdb). According to the study, the label for this sample's time point signals: baseline before oral tofacitinib. Receptor amplification or capture employed the immunoSEQ multiplex PCR assay. RNA was extracted from all samples and reverse transcribed into cDNA, which served as template for TCR sequencing. TCRdb stores this immuneACCESS table with in-frame sequences only. Part of the clones is absent; in the studies checked, under half of the shortfall reflects unresolved V genes, and no reason is known for the rest. Counted in this sample were roughly 250,000 clones; about two thirds of them appeared once. The ten top clones hold approximately 1.2% of the sample. The sequencing here drew on CD4+ T cells sorted from blood, taken at week 0. The source of these receptors is a human donor with alopecia areata.

The V call is TRBV5-1, the J call TRBJ2-5, with D unclear. There are 12 residues in the CDR3. V dropped 4 bases and J dropped 5 bases, with 9 bases sitting between them. Germline assignment: CDR1 SGHRS and CDR2 YFSETQ. The CDR3 region is CASSRGWETQYF. The CDR3 DNA sequence: TGCGCCAGCAGCCGAGGTTGGGAGACCCAGTACTTC.

This chain links TRBV30 with TRBJ1-2; D ambiguous. In germline, CDR1 is GTSNPN, CDR2 SVGIG (reference sequence). The CDR3 runs to 14 residues. V was shortened by 2 bases and J by 9 bases, with 19 bases between the two germline ends. Here the CDR3 DNA reads TGTGCCTGGAGTAACCTAGGTCTACCAGCGAGCTACACCTTC. It specifies CAWSNLGLPASYTF.

The chain recombines TRBV29-1 with TRBJ2-7; TRBD1 agrees at 10 bases. The germline gives CDR1 SQVTM, CDR2 ANQGSEA. The trim removed 8 bases at V and 3 bases at J, leaving 4 bases unmatched. The CDR3 is 12 residues long. CDR3 protein: CSTRTGGYEQYF. For the CDR3, the DNA is TGCAGCACCCGGACAGGGGGCTACGAGCAGTACTTC.

In its sample, this clone was seen a few times. At one end, the junction sequence differs from germline, possibly due to a read error. The V call is TRBV29-1, the J call TRBJ2-7; 8 bases agree with TRBD2. Germline lookup yields CDR1 SQVTM and CDR2 ANQGSEA. The CDR3 covers 11 residues. CDR3 region: CSVDGAGGLDF. CDR3 DNA: TGCAGCGTTGACGGCGCGGGGGGCCTAGACTTC.

The rearrangement links TRBV6-5 to TRBJ1-2; 10 nucleotides align to TRBD1. CDR1 and CDR2 from the germline V gene are MNHEY and SVGAGI. J was trimmed by 9 bases and V by 2 bases; bases with no gene match: 12. This CDR3 region has 16 residues. The chain's CDR3 is CASSYSGQGDSLSYTF. In nucleotides, the CDR3 is TGTGCCAGCAGTTACAGTGGACAGGGGGACTCCTTGAGCTACACCTTC.

V gene TRBV20-1 combines with J gene TRBJ2-5; D gene uncertain. CDR1 is DFQATT and CDR2 is SNEGSKA in the germline V gene (reference sequence). V was clipped by 4 bases and J by 5 bases, with 5 bases between them. CDR3 length: 10 residues. DNA for the CDR3: TGCAGTGCTAATCGGGAGACCCAGTACTTC. Translating it yields CSANRETQYF.

CDR3 sequence reads: CASSPDRAETQYF. CDR3 bases: TGTGCCAGCAGCCCGGACAGGGCAGAGACCCAGTACTTC. The chain has TRBV27 and TRBJ2-5; 8 bases are shared with TRBD1. Germline assignment: CDR1 MNHEY and CDR2 SMNVEV (reference sequence). The trim removed 6 bases at V and 4 bases at J, leaving 4 bases unmatched. The CDR3 contains 13 residues.

This chain connects TRBV6-5 to TRBJ1-2; D is ambiguous. Trimming took off 6 bases at V and 2 bases at J, with 10 bases between the two ends. Germline CDR1 and CDR2: MNHEY and SVGAGI. This CDR3 is 13 amino acids long. DNA of the CDR3: TGTGCCAGCAGCCCCGGAACAAACTATGGCTACACCTTC. Protein product: CASSPGTNYGYTF.

The chain uses TRBV2 and TRBJ2-6; D call uncertain. Trimming stripped 7 bases from V and 0 bases from J, with 16 bases between. CDR3 length equals 17 residues. Germline loops: CDR1 SNHLY, CDR2 FYNNEI. Here the CDR3 DNA reads TGTGCCAGCAAAGCCATTGGCAGATTCTCTGGGGCCAACGTCCTGACTTTC. Its translation: CASKAIGRFSGANVLTF.